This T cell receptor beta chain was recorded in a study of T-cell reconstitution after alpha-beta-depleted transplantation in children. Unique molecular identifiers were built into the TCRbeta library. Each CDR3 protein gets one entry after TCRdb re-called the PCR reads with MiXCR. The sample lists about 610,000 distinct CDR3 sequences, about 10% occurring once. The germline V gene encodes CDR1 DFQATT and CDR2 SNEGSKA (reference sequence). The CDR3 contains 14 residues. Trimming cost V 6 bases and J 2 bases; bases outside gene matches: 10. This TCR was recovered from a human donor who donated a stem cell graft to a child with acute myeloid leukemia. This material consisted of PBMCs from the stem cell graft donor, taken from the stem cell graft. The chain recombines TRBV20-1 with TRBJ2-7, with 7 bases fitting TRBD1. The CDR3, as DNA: TGCAGTGCGATGGGACAGCCGACCACCTACGAGCAGTACTTC. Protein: CSAMGQPTTYEQYF.